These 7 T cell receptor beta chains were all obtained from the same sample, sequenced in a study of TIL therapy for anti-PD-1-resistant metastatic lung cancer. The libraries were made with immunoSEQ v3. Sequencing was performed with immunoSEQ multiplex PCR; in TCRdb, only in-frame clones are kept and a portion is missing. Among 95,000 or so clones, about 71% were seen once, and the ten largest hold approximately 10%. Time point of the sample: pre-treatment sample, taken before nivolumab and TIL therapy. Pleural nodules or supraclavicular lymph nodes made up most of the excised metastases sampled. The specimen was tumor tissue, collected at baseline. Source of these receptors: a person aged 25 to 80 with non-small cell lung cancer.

CDR3 DNA: TGTGCCAGTAGTATAGACGAAACAGGATGGCGGACAGATACGCAGTATTTT. It is translated as CASSIDETGWRTDTQYF. This chain uses TRBV19 with TRBJ2-3; weak D call: TRBD1 (5 bases). The V gene's germline CDR1 is LNHDA and CDR2 SQIVND (reference sequence). V lost 0 bases, J lost 3 bases, and 16 bases lay in between. The CDR3 contains 17 residues.

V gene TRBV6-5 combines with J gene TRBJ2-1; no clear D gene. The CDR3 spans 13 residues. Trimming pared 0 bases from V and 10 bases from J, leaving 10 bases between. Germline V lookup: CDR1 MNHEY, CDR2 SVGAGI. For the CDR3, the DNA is TGTGCCAGCAGTTACTCGAAAAGCCCGGAGCAGTTCTTC. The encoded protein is CASSYSKSPEQFF.

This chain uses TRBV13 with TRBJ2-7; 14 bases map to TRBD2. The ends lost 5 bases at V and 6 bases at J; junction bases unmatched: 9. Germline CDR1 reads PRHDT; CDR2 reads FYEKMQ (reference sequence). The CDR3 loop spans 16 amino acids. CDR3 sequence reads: CASSASGTSGSVEQYF. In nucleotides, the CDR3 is TGTGCCAGCAGCGCCTCCGGGACTAGCGGGAGTGTCGAGCAGTACTTC.

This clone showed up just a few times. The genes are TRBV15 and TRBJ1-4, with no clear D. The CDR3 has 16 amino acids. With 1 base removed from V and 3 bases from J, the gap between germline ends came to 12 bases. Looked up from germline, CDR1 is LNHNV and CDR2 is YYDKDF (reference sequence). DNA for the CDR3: TGTGCCACCAGCAGAGTAGGTCTTGCCTCTAATGAAAAACTGTTTTTT. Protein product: CATSRVGLASNEKLFF.

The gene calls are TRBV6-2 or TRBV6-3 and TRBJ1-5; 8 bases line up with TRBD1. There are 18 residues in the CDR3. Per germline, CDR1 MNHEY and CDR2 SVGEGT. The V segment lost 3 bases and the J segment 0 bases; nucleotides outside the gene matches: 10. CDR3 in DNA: TGTGCCAGCAGTTATACACCACAGGGGGATCATAGCAATCAGCCCCAGCATTTT. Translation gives CASSYTPQGDHSNQPQHF.

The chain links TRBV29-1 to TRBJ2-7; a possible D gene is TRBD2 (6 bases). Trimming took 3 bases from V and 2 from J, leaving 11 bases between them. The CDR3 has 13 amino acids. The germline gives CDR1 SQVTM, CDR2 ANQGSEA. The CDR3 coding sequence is TGCAGCGTTGAGACTGGGACTCCCTACGAGCAGTACTTC. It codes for CSVETGTPYEQYF.

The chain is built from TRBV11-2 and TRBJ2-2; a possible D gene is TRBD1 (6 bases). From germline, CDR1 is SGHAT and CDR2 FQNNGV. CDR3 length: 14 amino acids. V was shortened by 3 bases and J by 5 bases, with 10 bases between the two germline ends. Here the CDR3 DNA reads TGTGCCAGCAGCTTGGACAGAAAGACCGGGGAGCTGTTTTTT. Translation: CASSLDRKTGELFF.